Below, 7 T cell receptor beta chains from the same sample are listed, as sequenced in a study of blood T cell repertoires in COVID-19. The data were produced by immunoSEQ multiplex PCR, yet TCRdb's version contains in-frame clones alone and is incomplete. Altogether approximately 110,000 clones are present, 60% to 85% being singletons, with the ten largest covering more than 0.65%. The sample taken for sequencing was peripheral blood. These receptors all come from a human donor with acute or convalescent COVID-19. The donor label of this sample is uncertain.

This clone was picked up a small number of times. The gene calls are TRBV18 and TRBJ2-3; tentative D call: TRBD1 (5 bases). Germline values: CDR1 KGHSH, CDR2 LQKENI. V gave up 3 bases and J gave up 6 bases, with 7 bases separating them. The CDR3 contains 12 residues. CDR3 sequence: CASSPNRDTQYF. The CDR3 DNA reads TGTGCCAGCTCACCGAACAGGGATACGCAGTATTTT.

This chain uses TRBV7-9 with TRBJ2-3; 9 bases line up with TRBD2. Trimming took 1 base from V and 2 from J; bases not matched to a gene: 7. The CDR3 totals 17 residues. Per the germline V gene, CDR1 is SEHNR and CDR2 is FQNEAQ (reference sequence). CDR3 protein: CASSLDSSGEDTDTQYF. CDR3 in DNA: TGTGCCAGCAGCTTAGATTCTAGCGGGGAAGACACAGATACGCAGTATTTT.

This clone was observed a few times. The DNA for the CDR3 is TGTGCCAGCAGCTTGACGACAGCTCCTGGGGGGTCACCCCTCCACTTT. Its translation: CASSLTTAPGGSPLHF. This sequence joins TRBV11-2 and TRBJ1-6, with a possible D match to TRBD1 (5 bases). V was shortened by 3 bases and J by 10 bases, with 19 bases between the two germline ends. The germline V gene encodes CDR1 SGHAT and CDR2 FQNNGV. The CDR3 sequence is 16 residues long.

As DNA, the CDR3 is TGTGCCAGCAGCTTAGGGGCGCTCTCCTACGAGCAGTACTTC. Translation gives CASSLGALSYEQYF. The chain combines TRBV7-8 with TRBJ2-7; the D is unclear. CDR1 and CDR2 (germline): SGHVS, FQNEAQ. This CDR3 is built from 14 residues. Trimming left V 1 base short and J 0 bases short, with 7 bases between.

This clone is a singleton in its sample. The J gene is TRBJ1-2, the V gene TRBV28, with 8 bases aligning to TRBD1. CDR3 length equals 13 residues. The V segment lost 8 bases and the J segment 6 bases; nucleotides outside the gene matches: 8. Germline V CDR1 and CDR2: MDHEN, SYDVKM. This CDR3 reads CASESGGLNGYTF. The CDR3 region has the DNA TGTGCCAGCGAATCAGGGGGCCTAAATGGCTACACCTTC.

The chain uses TRBV5-4 and TRBJ2-7; D might be TRBD1 (6 bases). The CDR3 extends over 13 amino acids. Trimming removed 4 bases from V and 2 bases from J, with 10 bases in between. From germline, CDR1 is SGHNT and CDR2 YYREEE (reference sequence). This chain's CDR3 is CASSRQGTYEQYV. CDR3 coding DNA: TGTGCCAGCAGCCGCCAGGGGACCTACGAGCAGTACGTC.

This sequence joins TRBV5-6 and TRBJ2-4; D uncertain. The V end lost 2 bases, the J end lost 0 bases, and 12 bases lay between the germline ends. The CDR3 is 16 residues long. Germline values: CDR1 SGHDT, CDR2 YYEEEE. The CDR3 nucleotides read TGTGCCAGCAGCTTCTATGGGCACCTAGCCAAAAACATTCAGTACTTC. Its protein product is CASSFYGHLAKNIQYF.